This T cell receptor beta chain was captured by sequencing in a study of CD8 T cells in Susac syndrome. Looking at the study overall: When blood was drawn, the patients with Susac syndrome were therapy-naive, on corticosteroids, or on intravenous immunoglobulin alone.

An input of about 0.5 to 1 ug of RNA was subjected to reverse transcription using random hexamers. Amplification of the TCR beta CDR3 was carried out by immunoSEQ multiplex PCR, which spanned a total of 54 Vbeta and 13 Jbeta segments. MiXCR, run by TCRdb on the immunoSEQ multiplex PCR reads, gives a single entry per CDR3 protein. This sample has approximately 180,000 distinct CDR3 sequences, with 75% to 95% found just once. Germline CDR1 reads SNHLY; CDR2 reads FYNNEI. The CDR3 has 11 residues. Trimming removed 5 bases at V and 5 bases at J, with 5 bases between. TCR beta from blood CD8+ and CD4+ T cells was sequenced. Negative isolation was used for CD8+ and CD4+ T cells, and FACS enrichment was applied to TEMRA cells.

The receptor comes from a human donor with Susac syndrome. The sample comprised CD4+ T cells from PBMCs. The chain has TRBV2 and TRBJ2-3; D unresolved. In nucleotides, the CDR3 is TGTGCCAGCAGTAGGAAAGATACGCAGTATTTT. It is translated as CASSRKDTQYF. Full variable domain (outside the CDR3, taken from reference TRBV2 and TRBJ2-3): EPEVTQTPSHQVTQMGQEVILRCVPISNHLYFYWYRQILGQKVEFLVSFYNNEISEKSEIFDDQFSVERPDGSNFTLKIRSTKLEDSAMYFCASSRKDTQYFGPGTRLTVL.